A selection of T cell receptor beta chains follows, all from one sample in a study of T-cell memory formation after mild COVID-19. TCRdb re-analysed the 5' RACE reads in MiXCR, keeping a single row per CDR3 protein. The sample has roughly 240,000 distinct CDR3 sequences, roughly 17% seen once. Sequenced: PBMCs or a T cell subset sorted from them (not recorded which). The receptors derive from a man younger than 35 who had mild COVID-19 (a few samples of this study predate the infection). Cell type and time point are not known. CDR3s include the opening cysteine and the closing phenylalanine or tryptophan. The D gene is left open where the match is weak. The size field is filled for only some rows; it gives once, few, many or a size class.

v_call	clone_size	cdr3_length	d_call	j_call	cdr3_nt	cdr3_aa
TRBV6-2/TRBV6-3	.	11	.	TRBJ1-2	TGTGCCAGCAGTCCGAACTATGGCTACACCTTC	CASSPNYGYTF
TRBV6-2/TRBV6-3	.	12	.	TRBJ2-3	TGTGCCAGCAGTTATCTAACAGGGCGGGAGTATTTT	CASSYLTGREYF
TRBV27	many	11	.	TRBJ2-7	TGTGCCAGCAGCTCGGGCTACGAGCAGTACTTC	CASSSGYEQYF
TRBV19	.	11	.	TRBJ1-1	TGTGCCAGTAGTAGCCAGCGCAGAGCTTTCTTT	CASSSQRRAFF
TRBV2	.	15	.	TRBJ2-6	TGTGCCAGCAGTGAATTCGTCTCTGGGGCCAACGTCCTGACTTTC	CASSEFVSGANVLTF
TRBV21-1	.	12	.	TRBJ1-2	TGTGCCAGCAGCAAAGAGCGCTATGGCTACACCTTC	CASSKERYGYTF
TRBV5-4	.	18	TRBD1	TRBJ2-2	TGTGCCAGCAGCTTGAAGATCATCGGGACAGGGGGGAAGGAGGAGCTGTTTTTT	CASSLKIIGTGGKEELFF
TRBV28	few	17	TRBD1	TRBJ2-3	TGTGCCAGCAGTTTAGGGACAGGGCTTCCGGGCACAGATACGCAGTATTTT	CASSLGTGLPGTDTQYF
TRBV4-1	.	15	.	TRBJ2-2	TGCGCCAGCAGCCAACTCCCTCTGGCTTCCGGGGAGCTGTTTTTT	CASSQLPLASGELFF
TRBV3-1	.	15	.	TRBJ1-1	TGTGCCAGCAGCCAAGGTGGAACAGGGAACACTGAAGCTTTCTTT	CASSQGGTGNTEAFF
TRBV5-5	.	14	.	TRBJ1-3	TGTGCCAGCAGCCGCAGGGAGGCCGGAAACACCATATATTTT	CASSRREAGNTIYF
TRBV4-1	many	16	.	TRBJ1-1	TGCGCCAGCAGCCAAGACGGGCCTACCTTGAACACTGAAGCTTTCTTT	CASSQDGPTLNTEAFF
TRBV6-2/TRBV6-3	few	14	.	TRBJ2-4	TGTGCCAGCAGTACCCCTTGGGGTGGTAACATTCAGTACTTC	CASSTPWGGNIQYF
TRBV7-2	few	15	.	TRBJ1-2	TGTGCCAGCAGCTTAGGGCAGGCGGGACCCTATGGCTACACCTTC	CASSLGQAGPYGYTF
TRBV10-3	.	13	.	TRBJ1-5	TGTGCCATCAGTCCGGGGGCGGGACAGCCCCAGCATTTT	CAISPGAGQPQHF
TRBV7-9	.	15	.	TRBJ1-1	TGTGCCAGCAGCTTCGATATGGGAGTGAACACTGAAGCTTTCTTT	CASSFDMGVNTEAFF
TRBV12-3/TRBV12-4	few	13	.	TRBJ1-1	TGTGCCAGCAGTTCCGAAGCCTGGACTGAAGCTTTCTTT	CASSSEAWTEAFF
TRBV6-5	.	15	TRBD2	TRBJ2-1	TGTGCCAGCAGTTACTCGGGCGGGGGGAGCAATGAGCAGTTCTTC	CASSYSGGGSNEQFF
TRBV5-5	few	14	TRBD1	TRBJ1-5	TGTGCCAGCAGCTTGGTACAGGGGGATCAGCCCCAGCATTTT	CASSLVQGDQPQHF
TRBV2	.	13	.	TRBJ2-3	TGTGCCAGCAGGTCCAGTCCCACAGATACGCAGTATTTT	CASRSSPTDTQYF
TRBV6-2/TRBV6-3	many	15	.	TRBJ2-3	TGTGCCAGCAGTTACTCCGAGACCGACACAGATACGCAGTATTTT	CASSYSETDTDTQYF
TRBV6-4	.	16	.	TRBJ2-6	TGTGCCAGCAGTGACTCAGTGGGGTCTGGGGCCAACGTCCTGACTTTC	CASSDSVGSGANVLTF
TRBV6-1	.	13	.	TRBJ2-7	TGTGCCACCCGAGGGCAGATGACCTACGAGCAGTACTTC	CATRGQMTYEQYF
TRBV5-1	.	15	.	TRBJ2-1	TGCGCCAGCAGCTTGCTAGGGTTACCATACAATGAGCAGTTCTTC	CASSLLGLPYNEQFF
TRBV24-1	.	15	TRBD1	TRBJ2-5	TGTGCCACCAGTGGGATACAGGGGGCTCAAGAGACCCAGTACTTC	CATSGIQGAQETQYF
TRBV29-1	few	14	TRBD1	TRBJ2-1	TGCAGCGCACGAGGAGGGACAGGGAACAATGAGCAGTTCTTC	CSARGGTGNNEQFF
TRBV6-2/TRBV6-3	few	14	TRBD1	TRBJ1-5	TGTGCCAGCAGTTACGGGACAGGGGCCCGAGCCCAGCATTTT	CASSYGTGARAQHF
TRBV7-8	.	14	TRBD2	TRBJ2-5	TGTGCCAGCAGCCTAGTAGCGGGTTATCGGACCCAGTACTTC	CASSLVAGYRTQYF
TRBV5-5	many	15	.	TRBJ1-6	TGTGCCAGCAGCTCCACAAAAGCCTATAATTCACCCCTCCACTTT	CASSSTKAYNSPLHF
TRBV24-1	few	14	.	TRBJ1-1	TGTGCCATCGGTAGGGCGGGGAGGGTCACTGAAGCTTTCTTT	CAIGRAGRVTEAFF
TRBV4-3	few	16	.	TRBJ1-1	TGCGCCAGCAGCCAAGAGTGGGGGTTAGTGAACACTGAAGCTTTCTTT	CASSQEWGLVNTEAFF
TRBV7-2	.	15	TRBD2	TRBJ2-3	TGTGCCAGCATCTGGACTAGCGGGGTCACAGATACGCAGTATTTT	CASIWTSGVTDTQYF
TRBV19	few	14	TRBD1	TRBJ2-2	TGTGCCAGTAGCCAGACAGGGATCACCGGGGAGCTGTTTTTT	CASSQTGITGELFF
TRBV11-1	.	14	.	TRBJ1-6	TGTGCCAGCAGCCCCCGACGGACAAATTCACCCCTCCACTTT	CASSPRRTNSPLHF
TRBV2	.	16	TRBD1	TRBJ1-5	TGTGCCAGCAGTGAAGGGCAGGGGGCGGGAAATCAGCCCCAGCATTTT	CASSEGQGAGNQPQHF
TRBV6-5	.	13	.	TRBJ2-7	TGTGCCAGCAGTTACGATCGACAGGTTCGTACCGACTTC	CASSYDRQVRTDF
TRBV12-3/TRBV12-4	.	15	.	TRBJ2-6	TGTGCCATCTCCCTCACGTTCTCTGGGGCCAACGTCCTGACTTTC	CAISLTFSGANVLTF
TRBV12-3/TRBV12-4	.	12	.	TRBJ2-2	TGTGCCAGCATCCGGAACACCGGGGAGCTGTTTTTT	CASIRNTGELFF
TRBV4-2	few	16	.	TRBJ2-3	TGTGCCAGCAGCCGCCGCGGACTTTACGGTGCAGATACGCAGTATTTT	CASSRRGLYGADTQYF
TRBV7-2	.	14	.	TRBJ1-1	TGTGCCAGCAGTCTACAGATCCTGAACACTGAAGCTTTCTTT	CASSLQILNTEAFF
TRBV6-1	.	16	TRBD1	TRBJ1-6	TGTGCCAGCAGTGAAAGTCCGGGACAGGGTAATTCACCCCTCCACTTT	CASSESPGQGNSPLHF
TRBV5-1	few	12	.	TRBJ1-1	TGCGCCAGCAGCTTGTCCCAGGATGAAGCTTTCTTT	CASSLSQDEAFF
TRBV7-2	.	15	TRBD2	TRBJ2-3	TGTGCCAGCAGCTCACTAGCGGGGCTCACAGATACGCAGTATTTT	CASSSLAGLTDTQYF
TRBV11-2	many	17	TRBD2	TRBJ2-1	TGTGCCAGCAGCCCCGCGAAGGGGTTAGCGGGGGGCCGGGAGCAGTTCTTC	CASSPAKGLAGGREQFF
TRBV7-2	few	15	TRBD1	TRBJ2-1	TGTGCCAGCAGCTTGACAGGGGAAGGATACAATGAGCAGTTCTTC	CASSLTGEGYNEQFF
TRBV10-3	.	13	TRBD2	TRBJ2-7	TGTGCCATCAGGCGGGCGGGAGGTTACGAGCAGTACTTC	CAIRRAGGYEQYF
TRBV2	few	12	.	TRBJ2-1	TGTGCCAGCAGCGTCTCCTACAATGAGCAGTTCTTC	CASSVSYNEQFF
TRBV14	.	14	.	TRBJ1-4	TGTGCCAGCAGCCCTCGTCTGACTAATGAAAAACTGTTTTTT	CASSPRLTNEKLFF
TRBV29-1	few	14	.	TRBJ2-2	TGCAGCGTTTCAGGGAGCGCGAACACCGGGGAGCTGTTTTTT	CSVSGSANTGELFF
TRBV6-1	.	13	.	TRBJ2-7	TGTGCCTGCTCCTGGGGGGCGGCCTACGAGCAGTACTTC	CACSWGAAYEQYF
TRBV6-5	.	13	.	TRBJ1-3	TGTGCCAGCAGTTACTCCACCGGAAACACCATATATTTT	CASSYSTGNTIYF